These T cell receptor beta chains were read from a single sample in a study of cytomegalovirus exposure and HLA in healthy donors. Clones were read by immunoSEQ multiplex PCR, and TCRdb kept only the in-frame ones, dropping some. The sample lists about 110,000 clones, less than 85% seen once, with about 15% in the top ten. Material for sequencing was PBMCs. All receptors derive from a woman in her 40s in good health and CMV-seropositive. CDR3s include the opening cysteine and the closing phenylalanine or tryptophan. Each record gives: CDR3 length, clone size, V gene, J gene, D gene, CDR3 protein, CDR3 DNA. D genes are given only for firm matches. Where a row states a size, it is once, few, many or the class of an expanded clone; other rows omit it.

cdr3_length: 15
clone_size: NA
v_call: TRBV29-1
j_call: TRBJ1-1
d_call: NA
cdr3_aa: CSVVFFREVNTEAFF
cdr3_nt: TGCAGCGTTGTTTTTTTTCGGGAGGTGAACACTGAAGCTTTCTTT

cdr3_length: 14
clone_size: NA
v_call: TRBV5-6
j_call: TRBJ1-6
d_call: NA
cdr3_aa: CASSLGHNNSPLHF
cdr3_nt: TGTGCCAGCAGCTTGGGACACAATAATTCACCCCTCCACTTT

cdr3_length: 14
clone_size: NA
v_call: TRBV6-5
j_call: TRBJ1-1
d_call: NA
cdr3_aa: CASTKTGAATEAFF
cdr3_nt: TGTGCCAGCACCAAGACAGGAGCGGCCACTGAAGCTTTCTTT

cdr3_length: 15
clone_size: NA
v_call: TRBV7-2
j_call: TRBJ2-1
d_call: NA
cdr3_aa: CASSLEQGTYNEQFF
cdr3_nt: TGTGCCAGCAGCTTGGAGCAGGGAACCTACAATGAGCAGTTCTTC

cdr3_length: 17
clone_size: NA
v_call: TRBV12-5
j_call: TRBJ1-1
d_call: TRBD1
cdr3_aa: CASAYAGTGGGATEAFF
cdr3_nt: TGTGCTAGTGCCTATGCTGGAACAGGGGGTGGTGCCACTGAAGCTTTCTTT

cdr3_length: 15
clone_size: once
v_call: TRBV4-2
j_call: TRBJ1-2
d_call: TRBD1
cdr3_aa: CASSPRQGSGYGYTF
cdr3_nt: TGTGCCAGCAGCCCCCGACAGGGCTCGGGCTATGGCTACACCTTC

cdr3_length: 15
clone_size: NA
v_call: TRBV11-1
j_call: TRBJ2-5
d_call: NA
cdr3_aa: CASSLRRGYQETQYF
cdr3_nt: TGTGCCAGCAGCTTGAGGCGTGGGTATCAAGAGACCCAGTACTTC

cdr3_length: 15
clone_size: NA
v_call: TRBV5-1
j_call: TRBJ1-2
d_call: TRBD1
cdr3_aa: CASSLGDREDYGYTF
cdr3_nt: TGCGCCAGCAGCTTGGGTGACAGGGAGGACTATGGCTACACCTTC

cdr3_length: 12
clone_size: NA
v_call: TRBV7-8
j_call: TRBJ1-1
d_call: NA
cdr3_aa: CASSSASLVAFF
cdr3_nt: TGTGCCAGCAGCTCAGCATCTCTAGTAGCTTTCTTT

cdr3_length: 15
clone_size: NA
v_call: TRBV7-9
j_call: TRBJ1-1
d_call: NA
cdr3_aa: CVSSPGGGANTEAFF
cdr3_nt: TGTGTCAGCAGCCCCGGGGGAGGCGCGAACACTGAAGCTTTCTTT

cdr3_length: 13
clone_size: few
v_call: TRBV7-8
j_call: TRBJ2-2
d_call: NA
cdr3_aa: CASSSSITGELFF
cdr3_nt: TGTGCCAGCAGCTCCAGTATCACCGGGGAGCTGTTTTTT

cdr3_length: 15
clone_size: NA
v_call: TRBV2
j_call: TRBJ2-7
d_call: TRBD1
cdr3_aa: CASTMRQGQGYEQYF
cdr3_nt: TGTGCCAGCACTATGAGACAGGGCCAGGGCTACGAGCAGTACTTC

cdr3_length: 16
clone_size: few
v_call: TRBV6-5
j_call: TRBJ1-1
d_call: NA
cdr3_aa: CASSYYLSTVNTEAFF
cdr3_nt: TGTGCCAGCAGTTACTATTTAAGTACGGTGAACACTGAAGCTTTCTTT

cdr3_length: 15
clone_size: few
v_call: TRBV19
j_call: TRBJ1-1
d_call: TRBD1
cdr3_aa: CASSMRRGLNTEAFF
cdr3_nt: TGTGCCAGTAGTATGAGAAGGGGGCTGAACACTGAAGCTTTCTTT

cdr3_length: 16
clone_size: NA
v_call: TRBV5-8
j_call: TRBJ2-7
d_call: NA
cdr3_aa: CASSSWTTGLSYEQYF
cdr3_nt: TGTGCCAGCAGCTCCTGGACGACAGGACTCTCCTACGAGCAGTACTTC

cdr3_length: 14
clone_size: few
v_call: TRBV5-1
j_call: TRBJ1-1
d_call: TRBD1
cdr3_aa: CASSYDRANTEAFF
cdr3_nt: TGCGCCAGCAGTTATGACAGGGCAAACACTGAAGCTTTCTTT

cdr3_length: 11
clone_size: NA
v_call: TRBV20-1
j_call: TRBJ1-2
d_call: NA
cdr3_aa: CSAPRQFGYTF
cdr3_nt: TGCAGTGCCCCGAGACAGTTTGGTTACACCTTC

cdr3_length: 13
clone_size: few
v_call: TRBV7-6
j_call: TRBJ1-1
d_call: NA
cdr3_aa: CASSSTENTEAFF
cdr3_nt: TGTGCCAGCAGCTCGACAGAGAACACTGAAGCTTTCTTT

cdr3_length: 13
clone_size: NA
v_call: TRBV7-6
j_call: TRBJ2-5
d_call: NA
cdr3_aa: CASSPGERETQYF
cdr3_nt: TGTGCCAGCAGCCCGGGGGAAAGGGAGACCCAGTACTTC

cdr3_length: 17
clone_size: once
v_call: TRBV14
j_call: TRBJ2-1
d_call: NA
cdr3_aa: CASSQGWTGDLYNEQFF
cdr3_nt: TGTGCCAGCAGCCAAGGATGGACGGGGGATCTATACAATGAGCAGTTCTTC

cdr3_length: 13
clone_size: NA
v_call: TRBV13
j_call: TRBJ1-2
d_call: TRBD1
cdr3_aa: CASSFTGASGYTF
cdr3_nt: TGTGCCAGCAGCTTCACAGGGGCCTCCGGCTACACCTTC

cdr3_length: 13
clone_size: NA
v_call: TRBV30
j_call: TRBJ1-1
d_call: NA
cdr3_aa: CALKSQENTEAFF
cdr3_nt: TGTGCCTTGAAAAGCCAAGAGAACACTGAAGCTTTCTTT

cdr3_length: 12
clone_size: NA
v_call: TRBV2
j_call: TRBJ1-6
d_call: NA
cdr3_aa: CASSEQNSPLHF
cdr3_nt: TGTGCCAGCAGTGAGCAGAATTCACCCCTCCACTTT

cdr3_length: 13
clone_size: NA
v_call: TRBV19
j_call: TRBJ2-2
d_call: NA
cdr3_aa: CASSKTTTGELFF
cdr3_nt: TGTGCCAGTAGCAAGACTACGACCGGGGAGCTGTTTTTT

cdr3_length: 14
clone_size: NA
v_call: TRBV30
j_call: TRBJ1-2
d_call: TRBD1
cdr3_aa: CAWSVRGLGYGYTF
cdr3_nt: TGTGCCTGGAGTGTTAGGGGGCTCGGCTATGGCTACACCTTC

cdr3_length: 14
clone_size: NA
v_call: TRBV21-1
j_call: TRBJ1-1
d_call: NA
cdr3_aa: CASSKTGTNTEAFF
cdr3_nt: TGTGCCAGCAGCAAAACAGGGACGAACACTGAAGCTTTCTTT

cdr3_length: 15
clone_size: NA
v_call: TRBV7-9
j_call: TRBJ2-7
d_call: TRBD1
cdr3_aa: CASSPGQGSLYEQYF
cdr3_nt: TGTGCCAGCAGCCCGGGACAGGGTAGCCTCTACGAGCAGTACTTC

cdr3_length: 16
clone_size: NA
v_call: TRBV7-8
j_call: TRBJ1-5
d_call: TRBD1
cdr3_aa: CASSLESGGSSMSQHF
cdr3_nt: TGTGCCAGCAGCTTAGAATCAGGGGGCTCCAGTATGTCCCAGCATTTT

cdr3_length: 14
clone_size: NA
v_call: TRBV6-6
j_call: TRBJ2-5
d_call: TRBD1
cdr3_aa: CASSQGTAQETQYF
cdr3_nt: TGTGCCAGCAGTCAAGGGACAGCGCAAGAGACCCAGTACTTC

cdr3_length: 10
clone_size: few
v_call: TRBV19
j_call: TRBJ1-2
d_call: NA
cdr3_aa: CASRAGGYTF
cdr3_nt: TGTGCCAGTAGGGCGGGCGGCTACACCTTC

cdr3_length: 16
clone_size: NA
v_call: TRBV7-3
j_call: TRBJ2-7
d_call: TRBD2
cdr3_aa: CASSLTATSGSYEQYF
cdr3_nt: TGTGCCAGCAGCTTAACGGCGACTAGCGGATCCTACGAGCAGTACTTC

cdr3_length: 16
clone_size: NA
v_call: TRBV5-1
j_call: TRBJ1-1
d_call: NA
cdr3_aa: CASRENQGGMNTEAFF
cdr3_nt: TGCGCCAGCAGGGAAAACCAGGGTGGGATGAACACTGAAGCTTTCTTT